This T cell receptor (beta chain) was captured by sequencing in a study of pediatric ulcerative colitis. Study-level results: Ulcerative colitis patients shared more blood-rectal clones than controls. Rectal repertoires separated controls, mild-moderate and acute severe colitis.

Rectal tissue came from one to two pinch biopsies taken at colonoscopy. Assay: immunoSEQ multiplex PCR; the TCRdb copy retains only in-frame clones and omits some. This sample has approximately 38,000 clones, with 75% found just once. V was pared by 10 bases and J by 5 bases, with 20 bases between. This CDR3 contains 14 residues. From germline, CDR1 is SEHNR and CDR2 FQNEAQ (reference sequence). A note on this clone: Its specificity is unknown.

J is TRBJ1-2 and V is TRBV7-9, with D tentatively TRBD1 (5 bases). The origin of this receptor is a boy between 5 and 17 years old with severe ulcerative colitis. Sequencing was done on a sample of gut tissue. CDR3 DNA: TGTGCCACCCCAGGGTATCGAGGGGAATATGGCTACACCTTC. Translated, it gives CATPGYRGEYGYTF.